This entry lists 29 T cell receptor beta chains sequenced from one sample in a study of T cells in Graves' hyperthyroidism and ophthalmopathy. What was amplified from RNA transcripts were TCR beta CDR3 regions. First-round RT-PCR with HTBI primers amplified the TCR CDR3 region. TCRdb reanalysed the multiplex PCR reads using MiXCR and keeps one entry per CDR3 protein. This table holds roughly 700,000 distinct CDR3 sequences, approximately 15% found once. Source material: blood. The source is a man in his fifties or sixties with Graves' hyperthyroidism.

This clonotype showed up just a few times. The J gene is TRBJ2-7, the V gene TRBV6-5; D remains ambiguous. The CDR3 has 15 residues. V lost 2 bases and J lost 3, with 14 bases in between. Germline lookup yields CDR1 MNHEY and CDR2 SVGAGI. CDR3: CASSYMGSPHYEQYF. CDR3 bases: TGTGCCAGCAGTTACATGGGGTCCCCCCACTACGAGCAGTACTTC.

This clonotype came up many times. The chain joins TRBV28 to TRBJ2-3; 12 bases are shared with TRBD2. The CDR3 runs 19 residues. V gave up 7 bases and J gave up 1 base; unmatched junction bases: 15. The germline gives CDR1 MDHEN, CDR2 SYDVKM. In DNA, the CDR3 is TGTGCCAGCACAAAAAGTGGTCTAGCGGGAGGGTGGGGCACAGATACGCAGTATTTT. Protein sequence: CASTKSGLAGGWGTDTQYF.

This clonotype was seen at least ten times. This chain links TRBV11-2 with TRBJ2-1; unclear D gene. CDR1 and CDR2 (germline): SGHAT, FQNNGV. The CDR3 has 12 amino acids. V lost 2 bases to trimming and J lost 10 bases, with 9 bases between them. The CDR3 loop reads CASSLLGTEQFF. CDR3 sequence (DNA): TGTGCCAGCAGCTTACTGGGTACGGAGCAGTTCTTC.

This chain connects TRBV19 to TRBJ2-7; a possible D gene is TRBD2 (6 bases). Germline V CDR1 and CDR2: LNHDA, SQIVND (reference sequence). The V gene lost 0 bases and the J gene lost 6 bases, with 18 bases spanning the gap. CDR3 length: 16 amino acids. CDR3 sequence reads: CASSIDTTGAYGEQYF. DNA of the CDR3: TGTGCCAGTAGTATAGATACAACGGGAGCTTATGGCGAGCAGTACTTC.

This rearrangement joins TRBV28 to TRBJ1-5; perhaps TRBD1 as D (5 bases). The CDR3 loop spans 16 amino acids. Germline loops: CDR1 MDHEN, CDR2 SYDVKM. The germline V and J ends were trimmed by 7 bases and 2 bases, with 18 bases remaining between them. In DNA, the CDR3 is TGTGCCAGCAATTCCGGGACCTTCGGGGGCAATCAGCCCCAGCATTTT. Translation: CASNSGTFGGNQPQHF.

CDR3 DNA: TGTGCCAGCAGCCGCATCAGTAGCGGGACAAGCTCCTACGAGCAGTACTTC. Translation: CASSRISSGTSSYEQYF. The V call is TRBV7-2, the J call TRBJ2-7; TRBD2 agrees at 8 bases. CDR3 length: 17 amino acids. V dropped 5 bases and J dropped 0; count of bases not matched to a gene: 12. Germline CDR1 reads SGHTA; CDR2 reads FQGNSA. The full variable domain, rest sourced from reference TRBV7-2 and TRBJ2-7, is GAGVSQSPSNKVTEKGKDVELRCDPISGHTALYWYRQSLGQGLEFLIYFQGNSAPDKSGLPSDRFSAERTGGSVSTLTIQRTQQEDSAVYLCASSRISSGTSSYEQYFGPGTRLTVT.

This clonotype occurred many times. V gene TRBV30 combines with J gene TRBJ2-2, with D unclear. Germline loops: CDR1 GTSNPN, CDR2 SVGIG (reference sequence). Trimming removed 1 base at V and 3 bases at J, with 12 bases between. The CDR3 is 15 residues long. CDR3 residues: CAWSDYSLHTGELFF. The CDR3 nucleotides read TGTGCCTGGAGTGACTACTCCTTACACACCGGGGAGCTGTTTTTT.

The CDR3 bases are TGCGCCAGCAGCCCGGGACCCGAGGGGAGGGAGCTGTTTTTT. This sequence encodes CASSPGPEGRELFF. The chain has TRBV5-1 and TRBJ2-2, with D perhaps given as TRBD1 or TRBD2 (5 bases each). The CDR3 covers 14 residues. Trimming stripped 4 bases from V and 9 bases from J, with 16 bases between. CDR1 is SGHRS and CDR2 is YFSETQ in the germline V gene.

Concerning this clonotype: The germline gene is not matched at one end of the junction; a read error may be the cause. The chain links TRBV6-1 to TRBJ2-1, with 12 bases identical to TRBD2. Germline CDR1 MNHNS, CDR2 SASEGT. The CDR3 is 14 amino acids. CDR3 DNA sequence: TGTGCCAGCAGTCTAGCGGGAGGGTACACTGAGCAGTTCTTC. It translates to CASSLAGGYTEQFF.

This clonotype occurred a few times. An end of the junction differs from the germline gene, which may be a read error. The J gene is TRBJ1-5, the V gene TRBV28, with D tentatively TRBD1 (5 bases). CDR1 is MDHEN and CDR2 is SYDVKM in the germline V gene. The CDR3 loop spans 21 amino acids. In DNA, the CDR3 is TGTGCCAGCAGTCTATTATCAATTCGACTCAGGGAGGGGAATAGCAATCGGCCCCAGCATTTT. Translating gives CASSLLSIRLREGNSNRPQHF.

This clonotype has a count of ten or more. The rearrangement links TRBV28 to TRBJ1-2; D may be TRBD1 (5 bases). V gave up 5 bases and J gave up 8 bases, with 15 bases separating them. The V gene's germline CDR1 is MDHEN and CDR2 SYDVKM. The CDR3 is made up of 13 amino acids. CDR3 in DNA: TGTGCCAGCAGTACGAGGACGGGACCGGGCTACACCTTC. This encodes CASSTRTGPGYTF.

There are a few counts of this clonotype. The CDR3 sequence is CASSQDSGRDGDTQYF. DNA of the CDR3: TGTGCCAGCAGCCAAGATTCCGGGAGAGACGGAGATACGCAGTATTTT. This chain connects TRBV3-1 to TRBJ2-3; tentative D call: TRBD2 (6 bases). Trimming took 0 bases from V and 5 from J, leaving 15 bases between them. CDR3 length: 16 residues. Germline V gene lookup returns CDR1 LGHDT and CDR2 YNNKEL (reference sequence).

A few counts support this clonotype. The V call is TRBV18, the J call TRBJ2-7; no reliable D call. CDR3 length equals 14 residues. Looked up from germline, CDR1 is KGHSH and CDR2 is LQKENI. V lost 3 bases and J 4 bases, leaving 13 bases between the germline ends. The CDR3 sequence: CASSPSGEEYEQYF. In DNA form, the CDR3 reads TGTGCCAGCTCACCCAGTGGCGAGGAATACGAGCAGTACTTC.

The rearrangement uses TRBV24-1 and TRBJ2-1; D is unresolved. Germline lookup yields CDR1 KGHDR and CDR2 SFDVKD. Trimming removed 5 bases from V and 8 bases from J, with 12 bases in between. The CDR3 has 13 amino acids. The CDR3 here is CATSVGRTDEQFF. In DNA, the CDR3 is TGTGCCACCAGTGTCGGACGGACGGATGAGCAGTTCTTC.

This clonotype was counted at least ten times. The gene calls are TRBV28 and TRBJ2-3, with 7 bases identical to TRBD1. This CDR3 has 14 amino acids. Germline V CDR1 and CDR2: MDHEN, SYDVKM. The J segment lost 3 bases and the V segment lost 9 bases, leaving 9 bases of the junction unmatched. This CDR3 is CASASGGRTDTQYF. For the CDR3, the DNA is TGTGCCAGTGCTTCAGGGGGTAGGACAGATACGCAGTATTTT.

The CDR3 protein is CASRGTGGFGELFF. Here the CDR3 DNA reads TGTGCCAGCCGGGGGACAGGTGGATTCGGGGAGCTGTTTTTT. This chain connects TRBV6-2 or TRBV6-3 to TRBJ2-2; 8 bases agree with TRBD1. The CDR3 loop spans 14 amino acids. V gave up 8 bases and J gave up 7 bases; unmatched junction bases: 9. Per the germline V gene, CDR1 is MNHEY and CDR2 is SVGEGT.

The chain uses TRBV6-1 and TRBJ2-2; D is unresolved. Deletions cut 0 bases from V and 5 bases from J, with 7 bases between. Germline CDR1 is MNHNS and CDR2 is SASEGT. The CDR3 is made up of 14 amino acids. CDR3 loop: CASSEAQRTGELFF. CDR3 DNA sequence: TGTGCCAGCAGTGAAGCTCAACGGACCGGGGAGCTGTTTTTT.

In this sample, this clonotype turned up many times. The chain joins TRBV28 to TRBJ1-1; D may be TRBD1 (5 bases). The germline V and J ends were trimmed by 5 bases and 0 bases, with 13 bases remaining between them. From germline, CDR1 is MDHEN and CDR2 SYDVKM. The CDR3 length is 15 residues. This CDR3 reads CASSVAGRVNTEAFF. In nucleotides, the CDR3 is TGTGCCAGCAGTGTGGCGGGACGGGTGAACACTGAAGCTTTCTTT.

This clonotype was observed at least ten times. This chain links TRBV7-2 with TRBJ2-5, with 16 positions matching TRBD2. The J segment lost 6 bases and the V segment lost 5 bases, leaving 6 bases of the junction unmatched. CDR3 length equals 16 residues. CDR1 is SGHTA, CDR2 FQGNSA, per germline. The chain's CDR3 is CASSLGTSGRGKTQYF. The DNA of the CDR3 is TGTGCCAGCAGCCTCGGGACTAGCGGGAGGGGTAAGACCCAGTACTTC.

The V call is TRBV20-1, the J call TRBJ2-2; no definite D call. Germline CDR1 and CDR2: DFQATT and SNEGSKA (reference sequence). CDR3 size: 15 residues. V lost 0 bases and J lost 7, with 15 bases in between. The CDR3: CSARDPVLHSGELFF. The CDR3 DNA sequence: TGCAGTGCTAGAGATCCCGTCCTACATAGCGGGGAGCTGTTTTTT.

This clonotype showed up many times. The rearrangement uses TRBV6-1 and TRBJ1-2, with 11 bases that match TRBD1. The germline V gene has CDR1 MNHNS and CDR2 SASEGT. Trimming took 7 bases from V and 8 from J; bases not matched to a gene: 12. CDR3 length: 15 amino acids. CDR3 in amino acids: CASTPLGQGGRGYTF. CDR3 nucleotides: TGTGCCAGCACCCCACTGGGACAGGGGGGACGGGGCTACACCTTC.

This clonotype showed up many times. The chain links TRBV7-9 to TRBJ2-1; 7 positions match TRBD1. The junction had 4 bases not matched to a gene; V was cut back by 1 base and J by 4 bases. CDR1 and CDR2 (germline): SEHNR, FQNEAQ (reference sequence). The CDR3 spans 15 residues. The DNA of the CDR3 is TGTGCCAGCAGCTTAGGTGGGACAGCGTACAATGAGCAGTTCTTC. Its translation: CASSLGGTAYNEQFF.

This clonotype was seen a handful of times. The gene calls are TRBV5-4 and TRBJ2-2, with D perhaps given as TRBD1 or TRBD2 (6 bases each). Trimming took off 5 bases at V and 4 bases at J, with 18 bases between the two ends. This CDR3 spans 16 amino acids. CDR1 SGHNT and CDR2 YYREEE come from the germline V gene (reference sequence). The CDR3 here is CASRGGVQGSTGELFF. In DNA, the CDR3 is TGTGCCAGCAGGGGGGGAGTACAGGGTAGCACCGGGGAGCTGTTTTTT.

This clonotype was recorded a few times. This rearrangement joins TRBV12-3 or TRBV12-4 to TRBJ2-7; D not certain. The V end lost 3 bases, the J end lost 0 bases, and 15 bases lay between the germline ends. The length of the CDR3 is 16 residues. The CDR3 region is CASSFFPRVTSYEQYF. The DNA for the CDR3 is TGTGCCAGCAGTTTTTTCCCCCGGGTCACCTCCTACGAGCAGTACTTC.

This clonotype was counted many times. The V gene is TRBV30, the J gene TRBJ2-7, with D possibly being TRBD1 (5 bases). Germline V gene lookup returns CDR1 GTSNPN and CDR2 SVGIG (reference sequence). CDR3 size: 11 residues. Trimming removed 4 bases at V and 4 bases at J, with 8 bases between. The CDR3 loop reads CAWKTAYEQYF. DNA of the CDR3: TGTGCCTGGAAGACAGCATACGAGCAGTACTTC.

This clonotype was detected many times. V usage is TRBV3-1 and J usage is TRBJ2-7; 8 nucleotides line up with TRBD2. The germline V gene has CDR1 LGHDT and CDR2 YNNKEL (reference sequence). The CDR3 totals 15 residues. After removal of 4 bases from V and 0 bases from J, the junction contained 5 bases not matched to a gene. The CDR3 is CASSPGLATSYEQYF. The CDR3 nucleotides read TGTGCCAGCAGCCCCGGACTAGCCACCTCCTACGAGCAGTACTTC.

A word on this clonotype: A much more abundant neighbour one base away suggests this may be a read error. The chain is built from TRBV2 and TRBJ2-5, with 10 nucleotides matching TRBD2. Trimming at V came to 8 bases and at J to 1 base, leaving 7 bases not matched to a gene. The CDR3 is 15 amino acids. Per the germline V gene, CDR1 is SNHLY and CDR2 is FYNNEI. The CDR3 DNA is TGTGCCAGCTGTTTCAGGACTAGCGGCCAAGAGACCCAGTACTTC. Protein product: CASCFRTSGQETQYF.

This clonotype was recorded at least ten times. The V and J genes are TRBV24-1 and TRBJ2-5; D is unresolved. The CDR3 length is 15 residues. Deletions cut 3 bases from V and 4 bases from J, with 14 bases between. Germline V lookup: CDR1 KGHDR, CDR2 SFDVKD. CDR3 coding DNA: TGTGCCACCAGTGATATAACAGTTGGATCAGAGACCCAGTACTTC. Translation: CATSDITVGSETQYF.

This clonotype was detected only a few times. The J gene is TRBJ2-1, the V gene TRBV20-1, with 9 bases identical to TRBD2. The CDR3 loop spans 15 amino acids. Looked up from germline, CDR1 is DFQATT and CDR2 is SNEGSKA (reference sequence). As DNA, the CDR3 is TGCAGCGCTCAACCGGGGGCGGGAGGGTTAAATGAGCAGTTCTTC. This encodes CSAQPGAGGLNEQFF.